This passage covers 5 T cell receptor beta chains from one sample sequenced in a study of blood T cell repertoires in COVID-19. TCRdb keeps only in-frame clones here, not all; method: immunoSEQ multiplex PCR. The repertoire has some 300,000 clones, approximately 85% of them found once; the top ten carry about 1%. The specimen was PBMCs or T cells enriched from blood (not recorded which). The origin of the receptors is a young woman who had recovered from COVID-19.

The chain combines TRBV28 with TRBJ2-5; 8 bases are a match to TRBD1. The CDR3 has 14 residues. The ends lost 6 bases at V and 2 bases at J; junction bases unmatched: 5. The germline V gene encodes CDR1 MDHEN and CDR2 SYDVKM. CDR3 residues: CASSRRDRQETQYF. As DNA, the CDR3 is TGTGCCAGCAGCCGCCGGGACAGGCAAGAGACCCAGTACTTC.

This chain uses TRBV7-9 with TRBJ2-2; 8 bases are shared with TRBD1. Germline lookup yields CDR1 SEHNR and CDR2 FQNEAQ (reference sequence). V trimming: 3 bases; J trimming: 6 bases; junction bases outside the gene matches: 9. This CDR3 is built from 16 residues. CDR3 in amino acids: CASSLGLLQGAGELFF. CDR3 in DNA: TGTGCCAGCAGCTTGGGCCTCCTACAGGGGGCCGGGGAGCTGTTTTTT.

This clone was detected a few times. The rearrangement links TRBV5-6 to TRBJ1-1; a weak D match, TRBD1 (5 bases). CDR1 is SGHDT, CDR2 YYEEEE, per germline. The CDR3 runs 14 residues. Trimming left V 4 bases short and J 6 bases short, with 16 bases between. Here the CDR3 reads CASSLGPGNPEAFF. The CDR3 DNA reads TGTGCCAGCAGCCTGGGACCAGGAAACCCTGAAGCTTTCTTT.

The chain couples TRBV5-6 to TRBJ1-1, with D perhaps matching TRBD1 (5 bases). The CDR3 runs 17 residues. The V gene lost 1 base and the J gene lost 0 bases, with 16 bases spanning the gap. Per the germline V gene, CDR1 is SGHDT and CDR2 is YYEEEE. CDR3 nucleotides: TGTGCCAGCAGCTTGATTGTAGGGGTCTTTATGAACACTGAAGCTTTCTTT. As protein: CASSLIVGVFMNTEAFF.

Only one count was recorded for this clone. The chain recombines TRBV28 with TRBJ1-5; the D is unclear. CDR1 and CDR2 from the germline V gene are MDHEN and SYDVKM. The CDR3 runs 12 residues. Trimming stripped 5 bases from V and 4 bases from J, with 6 bases between. The CDR3 loop reads CASSLRNQPQHF. DNA for the CDR3: TGTGCCAGCAGTCTTAGAAATCAGCCCCAGCATTTT.